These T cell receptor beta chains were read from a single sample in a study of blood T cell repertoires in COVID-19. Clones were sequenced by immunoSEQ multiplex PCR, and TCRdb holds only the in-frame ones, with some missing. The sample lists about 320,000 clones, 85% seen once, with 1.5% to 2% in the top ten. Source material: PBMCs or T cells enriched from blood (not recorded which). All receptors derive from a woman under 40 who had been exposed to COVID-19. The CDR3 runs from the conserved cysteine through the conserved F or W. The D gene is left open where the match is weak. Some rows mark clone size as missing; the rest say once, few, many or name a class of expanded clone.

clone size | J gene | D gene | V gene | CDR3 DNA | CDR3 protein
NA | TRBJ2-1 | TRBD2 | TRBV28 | TGTGCCAGCAGTTTCGGGGGGGTCTCCTACAATGAGCAGTTCTTC | CASSFGGVSYNEQFF
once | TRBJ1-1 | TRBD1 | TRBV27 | TGTGCCAGCAGTTTAACTGGACAGGGCCGGTCTGAAGCTTTCTTT | CASSLTGQGRSEAFF
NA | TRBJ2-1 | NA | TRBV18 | TGTGCCAGCTCACGTCAGCAGGGGCAACCCTACAATGAGCAGTTCTTC | CASSRQQGQPYNEQFF
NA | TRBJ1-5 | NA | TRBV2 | TGTGCCAGCAGTCCCAGGTACGCGCCCCAGCATTTT | CASSPRYAPQHF
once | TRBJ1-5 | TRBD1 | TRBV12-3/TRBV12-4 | TGTGCCAGCCGGGACAGGGTCTCTCAGCCCCAGCATTTT | CASRDRVSQPQHF
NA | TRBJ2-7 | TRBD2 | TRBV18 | TGTGCCAGCTCGCCGGGGCTAGCGGGAGTATACGAGCAGTACTTC | CASSPGLAGVYEQYF
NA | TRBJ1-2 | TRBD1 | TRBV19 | TGTGCCAGTAGTTCTCGGACAGGGCGGGTCACCTTC | CASSSRTGRVTF
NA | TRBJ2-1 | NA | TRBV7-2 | TGTGCCAGCAGCTTAGTGAACGGTGAGCAGTTCTTC | CASSLVNGEQFF
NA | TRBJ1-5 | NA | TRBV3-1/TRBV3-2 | TGTGCCAGCAGCCACGCAGGCTATAGCAATCAGCCCCAGCATTTT | CASSHAGYSNQPQHF
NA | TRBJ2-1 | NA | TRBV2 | TGTGCCAGCGTACAGGAGGGCCTAAGAAATGAGCAGTTCTTC | CASVQEGLRNEQFF
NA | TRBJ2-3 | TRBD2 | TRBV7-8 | TGTGCCAGCAGCAACCTTGGCGGGGGGGTTCGAGATACGCAGTATTTT | CASSNLGGGVRDTQYF
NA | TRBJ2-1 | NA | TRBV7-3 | TGTGCCAGCAGCTTAGTTACGGGAGTTACCTACAATGAGCAGTTCTTC | CASSLVTGVTYNEQFF
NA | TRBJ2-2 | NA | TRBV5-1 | TGCGCCAGCAGCTTTAGGACAGACAGCACCGGGGAGCTGTTTTTT | CASSFRTDSTGELFF
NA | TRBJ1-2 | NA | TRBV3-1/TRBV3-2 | TGTGCCAGCAGCCAAGGGTCCCAGGGACTTTATGGCTACACCTTC | CASSQGSQGLYGYTF
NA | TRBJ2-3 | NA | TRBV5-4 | TGTGCCAGCAGCTTGGGAAGCTCAAGCACAGATACGCAGTATTTT | CASSLGSSSTDTQYF
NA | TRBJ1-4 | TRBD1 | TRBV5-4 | TGTGCCAGCAGCCGACAGGGGGCGGGGGAAAAACTGTTTTTT | CASSRQGAGEKLFF
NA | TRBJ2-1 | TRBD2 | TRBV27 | TGTGCCAGCAGTCCGACTAGCTTCGCTGAGCAGTTCTTC | CASSPTSFAEQFF
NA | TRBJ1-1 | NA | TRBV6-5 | TGTGCCAGCAAAATTGGTTACATGAACACTGAAGCTTTCTTT | CASKIGYMNTEAFF
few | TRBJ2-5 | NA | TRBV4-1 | TGCGCCAGCAGCCAAGGGTGGGGGGGGCCCCAAGAGACCCAGTACTTC | CASSQGWGGPQETQYF
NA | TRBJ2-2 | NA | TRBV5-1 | TGCGCCAGCAGTAAGGGTAACAGGGAATCCGGGGAGCTGTTTTTT | CASSKGNRESGELFF
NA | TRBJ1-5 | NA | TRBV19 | TGTGCCAGTAGTACAGGGAGGGGCCAGCCCCAGCATTTT | CASSTGRGQPQHF
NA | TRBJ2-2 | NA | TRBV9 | TGTGCCAGCAGCGTAGCTTTTGGGGGCGTCACCGGGGAGCTGTTTTTT | CASSVAFGGVTGELFF
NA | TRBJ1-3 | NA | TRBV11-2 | TGTGCCAGCAGCTTTACAGGCATTTCTGGAAACACCATATATTTT | CASSFTGISGNTIYF
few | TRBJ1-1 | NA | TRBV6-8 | TGTGCCAGCAGCTACACTCGGGAGGGCACTGAAGCTTTCTTT | CASSYTREGTEAFF
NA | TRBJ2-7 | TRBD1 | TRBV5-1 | TGCGCCAGCAGCCCGGGACCCGGGACAGGGGGGAGCTCCTACGAGCAGTACTTC | CASSPGPGTGGSSYEQYF
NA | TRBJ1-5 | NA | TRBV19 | TGTGCAGCGGGACCTAGCAATCAGCCCCAGCATTTT | CAAGPSNQPQHF